A single sample is the source of the 23 T cell receptor beta chains below, sequenced in a study of patients and donors after allogeneic stem cell transplantation. TCRdb recomputed calls from the RT-PCR reads with MiXCR, one row per CDR3 protein. Among roughly 200,000 distinct CDR3 sequences listed, about 38% were seen once. The sequenced sample consisted of blood, either unsorted or a sorted T cell fraction (not recorded which). All receptors derive from a human donor who was either an allogeneic HSCT recipient or a stem cell or donor lymphocyte infusion donor (not recorded which). It is not recorded whose cells these are; they may come from a transplant donor.

The chain employs TRBV27 and TRBJ1-1; D might be TRBD1 (6 bases). The CDR3 sequence is 16 residues long. Germline V gives CDR1 MNHEY, CDR2 SMNVEV (reference sequence). V was pared by 0 bases and J by 4 bases, with 15 bases between. Here the CDR3 DNA reads TGTGCCAGCAGTTTATCGGGTGGAGGGGGTACCACTGAAGCTTTCTTT. Translated: CASSLSGGGGTTEAFF.

V and J are TRBV4-3 and TRBJ2-7, with 12 bases lining up with TRBD2. Germline V lookup: CDR1 LGHNA, CDR2 YSLEER. The CDR3 contains 17 residues. The J segment lost 4 bases and the V segment lost 2 bases, leaving 9 bases of the junction unmatched. CDR3 bases: TGCGCCAGCAGCCAACAGACTAGCGGGGGACTTATTTACGAGCAGTACTTC. Its translation: CASSQQTSGGLIYEQYF.

The genes are TRBV5-1 and TRBJ1-6; 7 nucleotides match TRBD1. CDR3 length: 16 residues. Germline V gene lookup returns CDR1 SGHRS and CDR2 YFSETQ. Germline trimming cut 4 bases from V and 7 bases from J; bases unmatched to any gene: 11. As DNA, the CDR3 is TGCGCCAGCAGCGTGGGACAGTGGGGCTCAAATTCACCCCTCCACTTT. The encoded protein is CASSVGQWGSNSPLHF.

The chain combines TRBV6-5 with TRBJ2-1; 10 nucleotides align to TRBD2. The germline gives CDR1 MNHEY, CDR2 SVGAGI. The trim removed 2 bases at V and 4 bases at J, leaving 5 bases unmatched. The CDR3 is 16 amino acids. CDR3 region: CASSYTTSGVYNEQFF. In DNA form, the CDR3 reads TGTGCCAGCAGTTACACTACTAGCGGGGTATACAATGAGCAGTTCTTC.

The J gene is TRBJ1-2, the V gene TRBV6-1; D remains unclear. Trimming removed 3 bases at V and 5 bases at J, with 10 bases between. In germline, CDR1 is MNHNS, CDR2 SASEGT. The CDR3 extends over 13 amino acids. In nucleotides, the CDR3 is TGTGCCAGCAGTGACCTCGTGAGGTATGGCTACACCTTC. Protein product: CASSDLVRYGYTF.

Only a few counts were recorded for this clonotype. V and J are TRBV29-1 and TRBJ1-1; 7 nucleotides agree with TRBD1. The length of the CDR3 is 15 residues. CDR1 SQVTM and CDR2 ANQGSEA come from the germline V gene. V shed 4 bases, J shed 4 bases, and the junction held 12 bases outside the gene matches. CDR3 bases: TGCAGCGTTGTTCTGGGACAGTTCCATCCCACTGAAGCTTTCTTT. Residues: CSVVLGQFHPTEAFF. The entire variable domain, with the rest obtained from reference TRBV29-1 and TRBJ1-1, is as follows: SAVISQKPSRDICQRGTSLTIQCQVDSQVTMMFWYRQQPGQSLTLIATANQGSEATYESGFVIDKFPISRPNLTFSTLTVSNMSPEDSSIYLCSVVLGQFHPTEAFFGQGTRLTVV.

This clonotype was observed once. V usage is TRBV20-1 and J usage is TRBJ2-7, with 8 nucleotides matching TRBD1. This CDR3 has 12 amino acids. Germline CDR1 is DFQATT and CDR2 is SNEGSKA (reference sequence). Losses at the gene ends were 3 bases for V and 3 bases for J; bases not matched to a gene: 1. DNA of the CDR3: TGCAGTGCTAGTGGACAGGGCTACGAGCAGTACTTC. Its translation is CSASGQGYEQYF.

The chain is built from TRBV6-5 and TRBJ2-3, with D perhaps given as TRBD1 or TRBD2 (6 bases each). This CDR3 is built from 12 residues. V lost 2 bases and J lost 9, with 9 bases in between. Germline CDR1 MNHEY, CDR2 SVGAGI. In DNA, the CDR3 is TGTGCCAGCAGTTACCCCGGGGGCACGCAGTATTTT. It codes for CASSYPGGTQYF.

V usage is TRBV3-1 and J usage is TRBJ2-1; D possibly corresponds to TRBD1 (5 bases). The germline CDR1 and CDR2 sequences are LGHDT and YNNKEL (reference sequence). The V gene lost 4 bases and the J gene lost 0 bases, with 16 bases spanning the gap. There are 17 residues in the CDR3. The CDR3 nucleotides are TGTGCCAGCAGCCCTCGGAACGGCGACAGCTCCTACAATGAGCAGTTCTTC. It specifies CASSPRNGDSSYNEQFF.

This clonotype has just a few counts. V gene TRBV7-2 combines with J gene TRBJ1-2, with D hard to call. Germline V gene data show CDR1 as SGHTA and CDR2 as FQGNSA. CDR3 size: 15 residues. The V end lost 2 bases, the J end lost 1 base, and 11 bases lay between the germline ends. Here the CDR3 reads CASSLRAANNYGYTF. In nucleotides, the CDR3 is TGTGCCAGCAGCTTACGGGCAGCGAATAACTATGGCTACACCTTC.

The gene calls are TRBV5-5 and TRBJ1-6, with TRBD1 as a possible D gene (5 bases). Between the trimmed V and J ends, which lost 1 base and 2 bases, there was a span of 10 bases. The CDR3 contains 16 residues. CDR1 is SGHKS, CDR2 YYEKEE, per germline (reference sequence). CDR3 protein: CASSLNGDAYNSPLHF. CDR3 DNA: TGTGCCAGCAGCTTGAACGGGGACGCCTATAATTCACCCCTCCACTTT.

The chain couples TRBV5-1 to TRBJ2-3; no clear D. The ends were cut back, 2 bases at V and 6 bases at J, with 13 bases in the middle. Germline V gene lookup returns CDR1 SGHRS and CDR2 YFSETQ. The CDR3 loop spans 14 amino acids. The CDR3 DNA is TGCGCCAGCAGCTTTCCCCCGAAATGGGATACGCAGTATTTT. It translates to CASSFPPKWDTQYF.

This clonotype was counted between two and nine times. The V and J genes are TRBV5-1 and TRBJ1-2, with a tentative D call TRBD1 (5 bases). V dropped 4 bases and J dropped 0 bases, with 13 bases sitting between them. This CDR3 comprises 15 residues. Per germline, CDR1 SGHRS and CDR2 YFSETQ. The CDR3 DNA reads TGCGCCAGCAGCCTCCCTACAGGAGCTAACTATGGCTACACCTTC. Its translation: CASSLPTGANYGYTF. Looking up the rest from reference TRBV5-1 and TRBJ1-2 gives the full variable domain: KAGVTQTPRYLIKTRGQQVTLSCSPISGHRSVSWYQQTPGQGLQFLFEYFSETQRNKGNFPGRFSGRQFSNSRSEMNVSTLELGDSALYLCASSLPTGANYGYTFGSGTRLTVV.

The chain uses TRBV12-3 or TRBV12-4 and TRBJ1-3; no clear D gene. There are 13 residues in the CDR3. Trimming left V 6 bases short and J 6 bases short, with 12 bases between. CDR3 in amino acids: CASRREGQNTIYF. The CDR3, as DNA: TGTGCCAGCAGAAGAGAAGGTCAAAACACCATATATTTT.

This sequence joins TRBV11-2 and TRBJ2-2; perhaps TRBD1 as D (6 bases). The germline CDR1 and CDR2 sequences are SGHAT and FQNNGV. The germline V and J ends were trimmed by 8 bases and 3 bases, with 25 bases remaining between them. CDR3 size: 18 residues. The CDR3 loop is CASPLYPGAIRDTGELFF. The DNA for the CDR3 is TGTGCCAGCCCCCTATATCCAGGGGCTATAAGGGACACCGGGGAGCTGTTTTTT.

The genes are TRBV20-1 and TRBJ2-1; D not certain. Germline loops: CDR1 DFQATT, CDR2 SNEGSKA (reference sequence). This CDR3 is built from 10 residues. V shed 1 base and J shed 10 bases, with 5 bases lying between them. The DNA of the CDR3 is TGCAGTGCTAGAGCCCCAGAGCAGTTCTTC. Its translation: CSARAPEQFF.

The chain links TRBV12-3 or TRBV12-4 to TRBJ1-6, with D maybe TRBD1 (5 bases). Trimming stripped 5 bases from V and 9 bases from J, with 23 bases between. The CDR3 sequence is 17 residues long. The CDR3 loop is CASSPSGGWGGASPLHF. Written as DNA, the CDR3 is TGTGCCAGCAGTCCATCCGGGGGATGGGGGGGTGCTTCACCCCTCCACTTT.

The rearrangement links TRBV10-3 to TRBJ1-5; D is perhaps TRBD1 (5 bases). CDR1 and CDR2 from the germline V gene are ENHRY and SYGVKD. V was trimmed by 5 bases and J by 3 bases, leaving 20 bases between them. CDR3 length: 17 residues. The CDR3 bases are TGTGCCATCAGTATGAGGCCCGGAGGGGACCCCAATCAGCCCCAGCATTTT. Its protein is CAISMRPGGDPNQPQHF.

The chain joins TRBV4-3 to TRBJ1-1; the D is unclear. V was shortened by 0 bases and J by 1 base, with 9 bases between the two germline ends. The germline V gene encodes CDR1 LGHNA and CDR2 YSLEER. The CDR3 spans 15 residues. Here the CDR3 reads CASSQDTWTNTEAFF. The CDR3 DNA sequence: TGCGCCAGCAGCCAAGATACATGGACGAACACTGAAGCTTTCTTT.

This clonotype has only a few counts. The genes are TRBV12-3 or TRBV12-4 and TRBJ1-5, with 7 bases fitting TRBD1. V lost 2 bases and J lost 1; bases outside the gene matches: 2. The CDR3 length is 15 residues. The DNA of the CDR3 is TGTGCCAGCAGTTTAAGGGGGCGCAGCAATCAGCCCCAGCATTTT. This translates into CASSLRGRSNQPQHF.

This clonotype was found once. The chain links TRBV7-8 to TRBJ1-3, with a weak D call TRBD1 (5 bases). V was pared by 1 base and J by 4 bases, with 8 bases between. Per the germline V gene, CDR1 is SGHVS and CDR2 is FQNEAQ. The CDR3 has 14 residues. CDR3: CASSLGGWGNTIYF. The DNA of the CDR3 is TGTGCCAGCAGCTTAGGGGGGTGGGGAAACACCATATATTTT.

The chain has TRBV3-1 and TRBJ2-5; 12 bases align to TRBD2. CDR1 and CDR2 (germline): LGHDT, YNNKEL (reference sequence). V lost 2 bases and J lost 3; bases outside the gene matches: 4. The CDR3 extends over 16 amino acids. The CDR3 sequence: CASSQTRLAGEETQYF. DNA of the CDR3: TGTGCCAGCAGCCAAACCCGACTAGCGGGGGAAGAGACCCAGTACTTC.

The rearrangement links TRBV7-8 to TRBJ1-2; D remains unclear. The CDR3 totals 13 residues. The germline V gene encodes CDR1 SGHVS and CDR2 FQNEAQ. Trimming took off 7 bases at V and 7 bases at J, with 16 bases between the two ends. CDR3 coding DNA: TGTGCCAGCAACCCTAGCCGCTTAGGTGGCTACACCTTC. It specifies CASNPSRLGGYTF.